This TCR beta chain derives from a study of T cell responses to AZD1222 COVID-19 vaccine. The V and J ends lost 0 bases and 4 bases respectively, with 16 bases between them. Germline V gene lookup returns CDR1 LNHNV and CDR2 YYDKDF (reference sequence). There are 17 residues in the CDR3. General study points: Sampling that yielded the repertoires occurred only after the peak T cell response.

This clone was counted a single time. Its antigen is still unknown. TCRdb's copy holds only in-frame clones and misses some; the assay was immunoSEQ multiplex PCR. Of more than 75,000 clones in the sample, 83% were seen once. This rearrangement joins TRBV15 to TRBJ2-1, with no clear D. This clonotype was obtained from an adult who received the AZD1222 COVID-19 vaccine. The sequencing here drew on peripheral blood, taken 28 days after the second AZD1222 dose. The DNA for the CDR3 is TGTGCCACCAGCAGAGATACGCATGGGCGTAATTACAATGAGCAGTTCTTC. Amino acids: CATSRDTHGRNYNEQFF.